This TCR beta chain was documented in a study of shared clonotypes between healthy human individuals. Profiled with immunoSEQ multiplex PCR; TCRdb holds only in-frame clones, not every one. The sample has more than 1.2 million clones; about 98.5% are singletons. About this clone itself: Other nucleotide sequences from this sample produce the same CDR3.

The CDR3 contains 13 residues. Trimming pared 3 bases from V and 2 bases from J, leaving 6 bases between. Germline CDR1 is MDHEN and CDR2 is SYDVKM. The clonotype originates from a young man in good health. The sample taken for sequencing was naive CD4+ T cells sorted from blood. The sample's subset: CD45RA+ positively selected. The chain has TRBV28 and TRBJ2-3; no definite D call. The CDR3 region is CASSLRLTDTQYF. CDR3 nucleotides: TGTGCCAGCAGTTTGAGACTCACAGATACGCAGTATTTT.